The 18 T cell receptor beta chains in this list originate from one sample, sequenced in a study of T cells in Graves' hyperthyroidism and ophthalmopathy. Amplification of TCR beta CDR3 regions was performed using RNA transcripts as template. When the TCR CDR3 underwent first-round RT-PCR, the HTBI primer set was used. MiXCR, applied by TCRdb to the multiplex PCR reads, yields one record per CDR3 protein. The sample gives around 350,000 distinct CDR3 sequences, under 20% of which show up once; 3.7% is in the top ten. The sample taken for sequencing was blood. The source of these receptors is a woman under 30 with Graves' hyperthyroidism.

Note on this clonotype: Possible read error: a much larger clone is one base away. The chain joins TRBV15 to TRBJ2-4; possibly TRBD2 for D (7 bases). The CDR3 has 15 residues. Germline V gives CDR1 LNHNV, CDR2 YYDKDF (reference sequence). CDR3 in amino acids: CATSRDLRGADIKYF. Written as DNA, the CDR3 is TGTGCCACCAGCAGAGATCTCCGGGGGGCGGACATTAAGTACTTC.

This clonotype was seen at least ten times. This rearrangement joins TRBV12-3 or TRBV12-4 to TRBJ2-2, with D maybe TRBD1 (6 bases). With 1 base removed from V and 6 bases from J, the gap between germline ends came to 12 bases. The CDR3 is 15 residues long. The CDR3 nucleotides read TGTGCCAGCAGTTTAGTAGCACAGGGTGCCGGGGAGCTGTTTTTT. It is translated as CASSLVAQGAGELFF.

The chain couples TRBV4-1 to TRBJ2-7; D might be TRBD2 (5 bases). Germline CDR1 MGHRA, CDR2 YSYEKL. The CDR3 spans 14 residues. The V and J ends lost 3 bases and 5 bases respectively, with 14 bases between them. This CDR3 is CASSHNLGINEQYF. The CDR3 bases are TGCGCCAGCAGCCATAATCTCGGGATAAACGAGCAGTACTTC.

This clonotype was seen a single time. V and J are TRBV6-4 and TRBJ1-1; 7 bases are a match to TRBD1. The CDR3 loop spans 13 amino acids. Germline assignment: CDR1 MRHNA and CDR2 SNTAGT. J gave up 4 bases and V 7 bases, and 6 bases lay outside the gene matches. The CDR3 sequence: CASTLNRGTEAFF. In DNA form, the CDR3 reads TGTGCCAGCACGTTGAACAGGGGCACTGAAGCTTTCTTT.

The genes are TRBV18 and TRBJ1-2; weak D call: TRBD1 (5 bases). In germline, CDR1 is KGHSH, CDR2 LQKENI. V lost 1 base, J lost 4 bases, and 13 bases lay in between. This CDR3 contains 15 residues. CDR3 DNA: TGTGCCAGCTCACCACTCAAGGGACCGATCTATGGCTACACCTTC. Protein: CASSPLKGPIYGYTF. Together with reference TRBV18 and TRBJ1-2, the CDR3 gives the full variable domain: NAGVMQNPRHLVRRRGQEARLRCSPMKGHSHVYWYRQLPEEGLKFMVYLQKENIIDESGMPKERFSAEFPKEGPSILRIQQVVRGDSAAYFCASSPLKGPIYGYTFGSGTRLTVV.

This clonotype was seen only a few times. This rearrangement joins TRBV20-1 to TRBJ2-2; D is ambiguous. With 0 bases removed from V and 1 base from J, the gap between germline ends came to 9 bases. Germline V gives CDR1 DFQATT, CDR2 SNEGSKA (reference sequence). The CDR3 has 15 amino acids. This CDR3 is CSARDFAGNTGELFF. The CDR3 DNA reads TGCAGTGCTAGAGATTTTGCAGGGAACACCGGGGAGCTGTTTTTT.

Ten or more counts support this clonotype. The gene calls are TRBV11-2 and TRBJ2-7; 8 bases are a match to TRBD2. Germline values: CDR1 SGHAT, CDR2 FQNNGV. V was clipped by 5 bases and J by 1 base; unmatched bases: 7. The CDR3 loop spans 15 amino acids. The CDR3 coding sequence is TGTGCCAGCAGCCCCCGAATAGCGGGGTCCTACGAGCAGTACTTC. Translation: CASSPRIAGSYEQYF. Drawing the rest from reference TRBV11-2 and TRBJ2-7, the complete variable domain is EAGVAQSPRYKIIEKRQSVAFWCNPISGHATLYWYQQILGQGPKLLIQFQNNGVVDDSQLPKDRFSAERLKGVDSTLKIQPAKLEDSAVYLCASSPRIAGSYEQYFGPGTRLTVT.

This clonotype was seen at least ten times. The chain employs TRBV12-3 or TRBV12-4 and TRBJ1-2; 8 positions match TRBD1. V was clipped by 5 bases and J by 5 bases; unmatched bases: 7. This CDR3 is 14 amino acids long. The DNA for the CDR3 is TGTGCCAGCAGTATCCGAACAGGGGGTTATGGCTACACCTTC. As protein: CASSIRTGGYGYTF.

This clonotype has at least ten counts. The junction does not match germline at one end; this may be a read error. The V gene is TRBV5-1, the J gene TRBJ2-7; a possible D gene is TRBD2 (6 bases). Germline CDR1 and CDR2: SGHRS and YFSETQ. The CDR3 spans 14 residues. The CDR3 nucleotides read TGTGCCAGCAGTTTAGGTGGGGGGAGCTACGAGCAGTACTTC. It encodes CASSLGGGSYEQYF.

The J gene is TRBJ2-7, the V gene TRBV11-2, with TRBD2 identical over 10 bases. With V trimmed by 5 bases and J by 7 bases, 8 bases remained unmatched. The CDR3 has 14 residues. Per the germline V gene, CDR1 is SGHAT and CDR2 is FQNNGV. The CDR3 bases are TGTGCCAGCAGCCTTAGCGGGGGGCCGGGGGAGCAGTACTTC. This codes for CASSLSGGPGEQYF.

This clonotype was seen many times. The chain recombines TRBV11-2 with TRBJ1-2, with no clear D. V gave up 3 bases and J gave up 8 bases, with 16 bases separating them. The CDR3 covers 14 residues. Per the germline V gene, CDR1 is SGHAT and CDR2 is FQNNGV. In DNA form, the CDR3 reads TGTGCCAGCAGCTTGAGTATGGCGGGTCTGGGCTACACCTTC. This translates into CASSLSMAGLGYTF.

As concerns this clonotype: This clone may be a read error of a much larger clone one base away. V and J are TRBV2 and TRBJ2-5; D may correspond to TRBD1 or TRBD2 (6 bases each). The germline V gene has CDR1 SNHLY and CDR2 FYNNEI. The V and J ends lost 3 bases and 7 bases respectively, with 15 bases between them. CDR3 size: 14 residues. For the CDR3, the DNA is TGTGCCAGCAGTGATAGGGGGGCGAGGGGGACCCAGTACTTC. The encoded protein is CASSDRGARGTQYF.

This clonotype was recorded at least ten times. CDR3 in DNA: TGTGCCAGCAGCCAAGCCCGATATAGCAATCAGCCCCAGCATTTT. Its translation: CASSQARYSNQPQHF. V is TRBV14 and J is TRBJ1-5, with D unclear. Trimming stripped 1 base from V and 0 bases from J, with 7 bases between. Germline loops: CDR1 SGHDN, CDR2 FVKESK. The CDR3 has 15 residues.

This clonotype was found many times. V gene TRBV6-5 combines with J gene TRBJ2-2; D is ambiguous. Germline V gives CDR1 MNHEY, CDR2 SVGAGI. This CDR3 comprises 12 residues. Trimming left V 4 bases short and J 6 bases short, with 6 bases between. The CDR3 region is CASSSGAGELFF. In DNA form, the CDR3 reads TGTGCCAGCAGTTCAGGCGCCGGGGAGCTGTTTTTT.

This clonotype appeared many times. The chain has TRBV7-9 and TRBJ1-5; unclear D gene. The CDR3 has 13 amino acids. Germline CDR1 is SEHNR and CDR2 is FQNEAQ (reference sequence). V was pared by 0 bases and J by 7 bases, with 7 bases between. The CDR3, as DNA: TGTGCCAGCAGCTTAGCCGCCAACCAGCCCCAGCATTTT. It yields the protein CASSLAANQPQHF.

This clonotype was picked up many times. CDR3 in DNA: TGTGCCAGCAGTTACGGGAGGGGGTTCAGACAGCCCCAGCATTTT. Protein: CASSYGRGFRQPQHF. This chain uses TRBV6-5 with TRBJ1-5, with D possibly matching TRBD1 (6 bases). Per the germline V gene, CDR1 is MNHEY and CDR2 is SVGAGI. The CDR3 runs 15 residues. V lost 2 bases, J lost 7 bases, and 15 bases lay in between.

This clonotype was observed at least ten times. V gene TRBV9 combines with J gene TRBJ1-5; possible D gene TRBD1, 5 bases. This CDR3 contains 15 residues. Germline-derived CDR1 and CDR2 are SGDLS and YYNGEE. Trimming took 0 bases from V and 7 from J, leaving 14 bases between them. CDR3 nucleotides: TGTGCCAGCAGCGTAGTAGGGGCTGAGGGACAGCCCCAGCATTTT. Translating it yields CASSVVGAEGQPQHF.

The CDR3, as DNA: TGCGCCAGCAGCTTGGTCCCTCAGGGGGCGCCTGGCTACACCTTC. It encodes CASSLVPQGAPGYTF. The chain couples TRBV5-1 to TRBJ1-2; 8 bases align to TRBD1. V lost 0 bases and J lost 7; bases outside the gene matches: 8. The CDR3 loop spans 15 amino acids. From germline, CDR1 is SGHRS and CDR2 YFSETQ.